A selection of T cell receptor beta chains follows, all from one sample in a study of blood T cell repertoires in COVID-19. Data came from immunoSEQ multiplex PCR; TCRdb stores just in-frame clones and leaves some out. The repertoire has around 100,000 clones, 84% of them found once; the top ten carry 9.5% to 15%. The sequenced sample was peripheral blood. Every receptor here comes from a human donor in a cohort sampled during active COVID-19. The conserved cysteine and the conserved F or W are not part of the CDR3 here.

J,V,CDR3
TRBJ1-4,TRBV9,ASSAEQGPGEKLF
TRBJ2-3,TRBV19,ASSITRQFSTDTQY
TRBJ2-5,TRBV3-1/TRBV3-2,ASSHSGGAQETQY
TRBJ1-6,TRBV6-5,ASSPRAMDSPLH
TRBJ2-2,TRBV12-5,ASGPYTVGANTGELF
TRBJ2-5,TRBV11-1,ASSLGLAGGQETQY
TRBJ1-4,TRBV4-2,ASSPGEGNEKLF
TRBJ2-2,TRBV6-5,ASMDRVVGELF
TRBJ1-2,TRBV19,ASSIIGEADRYYGYT
TRBJ2-7,TRBV5-1,ASSAGLAGGREEQY
TRBJ1-1,TRBV7-7,ASSPPGGENTEAF
TRBJ2-5,TRBV19,ASSRTGSVETQY
TRBJ2-3,TRBV5-4,ASSPQGVENTQY
TRBJ2-7,TRBV11-2,ASSPQVIMARLPSYEQY
TRBJ1-2,TRBV6-5,ASRSRTADYGYT
TRBJ1-2,TRBV19,ASSIGGGQTLTYT
TRBJ1-1,TRBV9,ASSAATGRGEAF
TRBJ1-1,TRBV19,ASSRTAEAF
TRBJ2-2,TRBV9,ASSVQGSNTGELF
TRBJ1-6,TRBV28,ASRTPGRGGNSPLH
TRBJ2-7,TRBV18,ASSPPGLGSYEQY
TRBJ2-3,TRBV7-3,ASSSNTDTQY
TRBJ2-5,TRBV7-9,ASSLVSGGETQY
TRBJ1-2,TRBV5-1,ASSLSGRGQGGYT
TRBJ2-3,TRBV5-5,ASSLASGGAPQY
TRBJ2-1,TRBV15,ATSRGRFSEQF
TRBJ1-2,TRBV19,ASSIDVQGLYGYT
TRBJ2-5,TRBV7-9,ASRPGQAETGQETQY
TRBJ2-3,TRBV7-7,ASSFGSTDTQY
TRBJ1-2,TRBV7-2,ASSPQQGNYGYT
TRBJ1-1,TRBV27,ASSLQGGVTEAF
TRBJ2-3,TRBV20-1,SASGTSGGATDTQY
TRBJ2-6,TRBV19,ASSIAVTGANVLT
TRBJ1-1,TRBV10-3,AIRGGTGVEAF
TRBJ1-1,TRBV2,ASQDTKTHEAF
TRBJ2-3,TRBV11-1,ASSLDRDTDTQY
TRBJ2-4,TRBV4-1,ASSSRGPLAKNIQY
TRBJ1-2,TRBV27,ASSSPNRGSYGYT
TRBJ1-2,TRBV2,ASSRTGRYGYT
TRBJ2-7,TRBV4-2,ASSQEGPTEQY
TRBJ2-5,TRBV7-2,ASSLGEGTLTQY
TRBJ2-5,TRBV9,ASSPSGGKETQY
TRBJ1-2,TRBV6-1,ASSEGRGFGYT
TRBJ1-2,TRBV30,AWSEQGTGGYT
TRBJ1-2,TRBV7-2,ASSLEQGYGYT
TRBJ2-7,TRBV4-1,ASSQLTSQSYEQY
TRBJ2-1,TRBV5-1,ASSGSGTGPNEQF
TRBJ2-5,TRBV4-2,ASSQVSGGAGETQY
TRBJ2-3,TRBV30,AWSVLGLAGGQDTQY
TRBJ1-2,TRBV5-4,ASSRWDSTYGYT
TRBJ2-1,TRBV10-1,ASRNTGSNEQF
TRBJ2-5,TRBV4-1,ASSQPGLVETQY
TRBJ2-5,TRBV9,ASSVTGLAPQETQY
TRBJ1-2,TRBV20-1,SASGDTDRLNYGYT
TRBJ2-1,TRBV5-8,ASSPEGRGSHNEQF
TRBJ2-7,TRBV18,ASSAETGTSYEQY
TRBJ1-1,TRBV18,ASSPPWTAQNTEAF
TRBJ2-1,TRBV12-5,ASGLVGRGSSYNEQF
TRBJ1-2,TRBV5-1,ASSFRTGDGYT
TRBJ2-7,TRBV6-5,ASRQAYEQY